A single sample is the source of the 22 T cell receptor beta chains below, sequenced in a study of OX40 agonist ivuxolimab in advanced cancers. Repertoires were generated with immunoSEQ multiplex PCR, while TCRdb's copy carries only in-frame clones and drops some. The sample holds 20,000 to 25,000 clones, around 85% seen once. Sequences were derived from CD4+ or CD8+ T cells sorted from blood, sampled in a trial of the OX40 agonist ivuxolimab. Source of these receptors: an adult with an advanced solid tumor such as melanoma, head and neck, liver or kidney cancer.

The chain's CDR3 is CASSLASGGRTYEQYF. Written as DNA, the CDR3 is TGTGCCAGCAGCTTAGCGTCAGGGGGTCGGACCTACGAGCAGTACTTC. V usage is TRBV11-2 and J usage is TRBJ2-7; 7 bases map to TRBD1. This CDR3 is 16 amino acids long. V trimming: 1 base; J trimming: 2 bases; junction bases outside the gene matches: 8. Germline-derived CDR1 and CDR2 are SGHAT and FQNNGV.

V gene TRBV6-5 combines with J gene TRBJ1-1, with 7 bases lining up with TRBD1. The germline V gene has CDR1 MNHEY and CDR2 SVGAGI. This CDR3 contains 15 residues. V lost 4 bases, J lost 1 base, and 6 bases stayed unmatched. This CDR3 reads CASSWTGFGNTEAFF. CDR3 DNA sequence: TGTGCCAGCAGTTGGACAGGATTCGGGAACACTGAAGCTTTCTTT.

The chain couples TRBV10-2 to TRBJ2-3; 12 bases align to TRBD2. This CDR3 comprises 16 residues. CDR1 and CDR2 from the germline V gene are WSHSY and SAAADI. The V gene end was trimmed by 6 bases and the J gene end by 2 bases; junction bases not matched to a gene: 6. The DNA of the CDR3 is TGCGCCAGCAGAGGGGGACTAGCGGGTTACACAGATACGCAGTATTTT. Translation gives CASRGGLAGYTDTQYF.

A single count supports this clone. The J gene is TRBJ1-4, the V gene TRBV4-2, with TRBD1 as a possible D gene (5 bases). The CDR3 contains 14 residues. V lost 1 base and J lost 7, with 10 bases in between. Germline CDR1 reads LGHNA; CDR2 reads YNFKEQ. The CDR3 reads CASSQGGVGEKLFF. Written as DNA, the CDR3 is TGTGCCAGCAGCCAAGGGGGGGTCGGTGAAAAACTGTTTTTT.

This clone was detected once. V is TRBV7-9 and J is TRBJ1-4, with D maybe TRBD1 (5 bases). The CDR3 consists of 15 residues. Germline values: CDR1 SEHNR, CDR2 FQNEAQ (reference sequence). Trimming removed 2 bases from V and 5 bases from J, with 12 bases in between. The CDR3: CASSLSRGENEKLFF. DNA for the CDR3: TGTGCCAGCAGCTTAAGTCGAGGGGAAAATGAAAAACTGTTTTTT.

This clone has more than one count but fewer than ten. The gene calls are TRBV27 and TRBJ1-5; a possible D gene is TRBD1 (6 bases). The CDR3 length is 14 residues. V lost 3 bases and J 5 bases, leaving 11 bases between the germline ends. Germline V gene lookup returns CDR1 MNHEY and CDR2 SMNVEV (reference sequence). CDR3 sequence reads: CASSFQGRDQPQHF. Written as DNA, the CDR3 is TGTGCCAGCAGTTTTCAGGGGAGGGATCAGCCCCAGCATTTT.

The chain has TRBV6-6 and TRBJ1-6; TRBD1 matches 8 bases. V lost 7 bases, J lost 7 bases, and 9 bases stayed unmatched. CDR1 MNHNY and CDR2 SVGAGI come from the germline V gene (reference sequence). This CDR3 is 15 amino acids long. CDR3 in DNA: TGTGCCAGCACCAGCCCCAGGGGGCTGAATTCACCCCTCCACTTT. Encoded protein: CASTSPRGLNSPLHF.

V gene TRBV23-1 combines with J gene TRBJ2-5; unclear D gene. TRBV23-1 is noted as an ORF with a role that remains uncertain. The CDR3 sequence is 11 residues long. Trimming removed 4 bases from V and 4 bases from J, with 4 bases in between. CDR3 protein: CASSPRETQYF. DNA for the CDR3: TGCGCCAGCAGTCCCCGAGAGACCCAGTACTTC.

The sample holds a few counts of this clone. The chain links TRBV7-9 to TRBJ2-3; no reliable D call. The CDR3 spans 14 residues. Trimming cost V 1 base and J 2 bases, with 7 bases left between them. Looked up from germline, CDR1 is SEHNR and CDR2 is FQNEAQ (reference sequence). This chain's CDR3 is CASSLGGITDTQYF. CDR3 coding DNA: TGTGCCAGCAGCTTAGGCGGAATCACAGATACGCAGTATTTT.

V and J are TRBV27 and TRBJ2-7, with 10 bases fitting TRBD2. CDR1 MNHEY and CDR2 SMNVEV come from the germline V gene (reference sequence). After removal of 5 bases from V and 7 bases from J, the junction contained 17 bases not matched to a gene. CDR3 size: 17 residues. The CDR3 sequence: CASSRDRAASGSGEQYF. Here the CDR3 DNA reads TGTGCCAGCAGTCGTGACAGGGCGGCTAGCGGGAGTGGAGAGCAGTACTTC.

The V and J genes are TRBV7-9 and TRBJ1-6; D possibly corresponds to TRBD1 (6 bases). V was cut by 3 bases and J by 7 bases, with 13 bases left in between. The CDR3 is made up of 15 amino acids. Germline CDR1 and CDR2: SEHNR and FQNEAQ (reference sequence). The chain's CDR3 is CASSFPWGRNSPLHF. DNA for the CDR3: TGTGCCAGCAGCTTCCCGTGGGGGCGGAATTCACCCCTCCACTTT.

V is TRBV18 and J is TRBJ2-7; D uncertain. The ends were cut back, 3 bases at V and 0 bases at J, with 12 bases in the middle. The CDR3 is made up of 15 amino acids. The germline CDR1 and CDR2 sequences are KGHSH and LQKENI. This CDR3 is CASSPFGLSSYEQYF. The CDR3 nucleotides read TGTGCCAGCTCACCGTTCGGGTTGAGCTCCTACGAGCAGTACTTC.

CDR3 sequence reads: CASSPATGVIDTQYF. The CDR3 coding sequence is TGTGCCAGCTCACCAGCGACAGGGGTAATAGATACGCAGTATTTT. This chain connects TRBV18 to TRBJ2-3, with TRBD1 matching 8 bases. Germline V gives CDR1 KGHSH, CDR2 LQKENI. With V trimmed by 2 bases and J by 5 bases, 6 bases remained unmatched. The CDR3 runs 15 residues.

This chain uses TRBV6-5 with TRBJ1-1; D unclear. Germline lookup yields CDR1 MNHEY and CDR2 SVGAGI. CDR3 length: 13 amino acids. Trimming took off 4 bases at V and 0 bases at J, with 6 bases between the two ends. The CDR3 region has the DNA TGTGCCAGCAGTTCTTCTGTGAACACTGAAGCTTTCTTT. As protein: CASSSSVNTEAFF.

This sequence joins TRBV6-5 and TRBJ1-4; D is ambiguous. Trimming cost V 4 bases and J 5 bases, with 11 bases left between them. CDR3 size: 14 residues. CDR1 and CDR2 from the germline V gene are MNHEY and SVGAGI. CDR3 nucleotides: TGTGCCAGCAGTTCTCCAGAAAGAAATGAAAAACTGTTTTTT. Translated: CASSSPERNEKLFF.

This chain joins TRBV6-5 and TRBJ1-4; D gene ambiguous. V was cut by 6 bases and J by 8 bases, with 13 bases left in between. This CDR3 is built from 13 residues. From germline, CDR1 is MNHEY and CDR2 SVGAGI. The CDR3 DNA sequence: TGTGCCAGCAGCTCCAACACGAACGAAAAACTGTTTTTT. This codes for CASSSNTNEKLFF.

In this sample, this clone turned up once. This chain joins TRBV11-2 and TRBJ1-5; D is possibly TRBD1 (5 bases). V shed 3 bases and J shed 2 bases, with 11 bases lying between them. This CDR3 has 15 residues. Germline CDR1 is SGHAT and CDR2 is FQNNGV. CDR3 sequence (DNA): TGTGCCAGCAGCTTGGGGGGGAGTGGCAATCAGCCCCAGCATTTT. Encoded protein: CASSLGGSGNQPQHF.

For the CDR3, the DNA is TGTGCCAGCAGCTTAGGTTTAACCTACGAGCAGTACTTC. The encoded protein is CASSLGLTYEQYF. This sequence joins TRBV11-3 and TRBJ2-7; D remains ambiguous. This CDR3 region has 13 residues. Germline values: CDR1 SGHNT, CDR2 YENEEA. Trimming took 1 base from V and 2 from J, leaving 6 bases between them. The full variable domain, completed using reference TRBV11-3 and TRBJ2-7, is EAGVVQSPRYKIIEKKQPVAFWCNPISGHNTLYWYLQNLGQGPELLIRYENEEAVDDSQLPKDRFSAERLKGVDSTLKIQPAELGDSAVYLCASSLGLTYEQYFGPGTRLTVT.

The chain uses TRBV30 and TRBJ1-6; D is possibly TRBD1 (5 bases). V lost 5 bases to trimming and J lost 5 bases, with 7 bases between them. Per the germline V gene, CDR1 is GTSNPN and CDR2 is SVGIG (reference sequence). The CDR3 has 12 residues. This CDR3 is CAWATDNSPLHF. For the CDR3, the DNA is TGTGCCTGGGCGACAGATAATTCACCCCTCCACTTT.

The rearrangement uses TRBV7-8 and TRBJ1-5; D remains ambiguous. Trimming stripped 1 base from V and 4 bases from J, with 8 bases between. Per germline, CDR1 SGHVS and CDR2 FQNEAQ. This CDR3 is 14 amino acids long. CDR3 loop: CASSLGPGNQPQHF. CDR3 bases: TGTGCCAGCAGCTTAGGGCCGGGGAATCAGCCCCAGCATTTT.

This clone was detected once. The CDR3 loop reads CASSHLAGWSPEQFF. DNA for the CDR3: TGTGCCAGTAGTCATTTAGCGGGATGGAGCCCTGAGCAGTTCTTC. The chain uses TRBV19 and TRBJ2-1, with TRBD2 matching over 8 bases. Germline V gives CDR1 LNHDA, CDR2 SQIVND (reference sequence). This CDR3 is 15 amino acids long. V was clipped by 5 bases and J by 9 bases; unmatched bases: 12.

The chain recombines TRBV25-1 with TRBJ2-7; D not resolved. The CDR3 sequence is 11 residues long. Germline V lookup: CDR1 MGHDK, CDR2 SYGVNS. Trimming cost V 6 bases and J 4 bases, with 7 bases left between them. The CDR3 sequence: CASRELYEQYF. The CDR3 DNA follows: TGTGCCAGCAGGGAGTTGTACGAGCAGTACTTC.